A single sample is the source of the 21 T cell receptor beta chains below, sequenced in a study of T cells in Graves' hyperthyroidism and ophthalmopathy. What was amplified from RNA transcripts were TCR beta CDR3 regions. A set of HTBI primers served as the primers for a first-round RT-PCR of the TCR CDR3. MiXCR, run by TCRdb on the multiplex PCR reads, gives a single entry per CDR3 protein. In the table there are more than 500,000 distinct CDR3 sequences, 14% to 15% of which are singletons. The sample was blood. The origin of the receptors is a woman aged 40 to 49 with Graves' ophthalmopathy.

This clonotype was seen a few times. V usage is TRBV28 and J usage is TRBJ2-7; either TRBD1 or TRBD2 may supply D (6 bases each). V was cut by 6 bases and J by 2 bases, with 14 bases left in between. This CDR3 is 14 amino acids long. The germline V gene has CDR1 MDHEN and CDR2 SYDVKM. In DNA form, the CDR3 reads TGTGCCAGCAGCCACAGGGACTCCGCCTACGAGCAGTACTTC. The encoded protein is CASSHRDSAYEQYF.

The rearrangement uses TRBV4-1 and TRBJ2-2, with 10 bases lining up with TRBD2. CDR1 is MGHRA and CDR2 is YSYEKL in the germline V gene. J gave up 6 bases and V 7 bases, and 5 bases lay outside the gene matches. The CDR3 totals 14 residues. The CDR3 region is CASIGLAGAGELFF. Here the CDR3 DNA reads TGCGCCAGCATAGGCCTAGCGGGAGCCGGGGAGCTGTTTTTT.

The chain combines TRBV28 with TRBJ1-2; TRBD1 agrees at 8 bases. This CDR3 is 13 amino acids long. The germline gives CDR1 MDHEN, CDR2 SYDVKM. After removal of 7 bases from V and 4 bases from J, the junction contained 5 bases not matched to a gene. CDR3 protein: CASTGQGSYGYTF. In nucleotides, the CDR3 is TGTGCCAGCACTGGACAGGGAAGCTATGGCTACACCTTC.

This clonotype has a count of ten or more. V is TRBV9 and J is TRBJ1-2; tentatively, D is TRBD1 (5 bases). Trimming removed 5 bases from V and 5 bases from J, with 13 bases in between. Germline V gives CDR1 SGDLS, CDR2 YYNGEE. The CDR3 consists of 13 residues. The CDR3 loop reads CASRSTESYGYTF. The CDR3 DNA sequence: TGTGCCAGCAGGTCGACAGAATCATATGGCTACACCTTC. The full variable domain, rest sourced from reference TRBV9 and TRBJ1-2, is DSGVTQTPKHLITATGQRVTLRCSPRSGDLSVYWYQQSLDQGLQFLIQYYNGEERAKGNILERFSAQQFPDLHSELNLSSLELGDSALYFCASRSTESYGYTFGSGTRLTVV.

This sequence joins TRBV3-1 and TRBJ2-2; D is uncertain. This CDR3 contains 15 residues. From germline, CDR1 is LGHDT and CDR2 YNNKEL (reference sequence). With 0 bases removed from V and 6 bases from J, the gap between germline ends came to 11 bases. For the CDR3, the DNA is TGTGCCAGCAGCCAAGAAACATCAAAGTCCGGGGAGCTGTTTTTT. This encodes CASSQETSKSGELFF.

This clonotype was seen repeatedly, ten times or more. V gene TRBV7-2 combines with J gene TRBJ2-5; D is unclear. The CDR3 has 13 residues. V lost 5 bases and J 5 bases, leaving 12 bases between the germline ends. CDR1 is SGHTA, CDR2 FQGNSA, per germline. CDR3 DNA: TGTGCCAGCAGCCCATATCGTCAGGAGACCCAGTACTTC. This gives the protein CASSPYRQETQYF.

The J gene is TRBJ2-5, the V gene TRBV28; 7 bases agree with TRBD2. The trim removed 2 bases at V and 4 bases at J, leaving 13 bases unmatched. The CDR3 totals 17 residues. Germline V gene lookup returns CDR1 MDHEN and CDR2 SYDVKM. The CDR3 nucleotides are TGTGCCAGCAGTTTACGATTTTTCGGGACTAACGGAGAGACCCAGTACTTC. This sequence encodes CASSLRFFGTNGETQYF.

This clonotype turned up a few times. In DNA form, the CDR3 reads TGTGCCATCAGTGGGAGGGGAGGGAGCACTGAAGCTTTCTTT. As protein: CAISGRGGSTEAFF. V gene TRBV10-3 combines with J gene TRBJ1-1; weak D call: TRBD1 (5 bases). Per the germline V gene, CDR1 is ENHRY and CDR2 is SYGVKD. V lost 4 bases to trimming and J lost 4 bases, with 13 bases between them. The CDR3 is 14 residues long.

This clonotype was counted ten times or more. The rearrangement joins TRBV19 to TRBJ2-2; D might be TRBD1 or TRBD2, each matching 6 bases. Germline V gene data show CDR1 as LNHDA and CDR2 as SQIVND (reference sequence). Trimming took off 5 bases at V and 7 bases at J, with 14 bases between the two ends. This CDR3 has 14 residues. The CDR3 region is CASSLQGGDGELFF. The CDR3 DNA reads TGTGCCAGTAGTCTACAGGGAGGTGACGGGGAGCTGTTTTTT.

The chain employs TRBV6-1 and TRBJ2-5, with 13 bases that match TRBD2. The CDR3 totals 15 residues. CDR1 is MNHNS, CDR2 SASEGT, per germline. With V trimmed by 6 bases and J by 5 bases, 6 bases remained unmatched. CDR3 nucleotides: TGTGCCAGCAGGAACGGACTAGCGGGAGACGAGACCCAGTACTTC. Amino acid sequence: CASRNGLAGDETQYF.

This clonotype appeared many times. V gene TRBV20-1 combines with J gene TRBJ2-5; 10 bases match TRBD1. CDR3 length: 14 residues. Trimming cost V 6 bases and J 5 bases; bases outside gene matches: 9. Germline-derived CDR1 and CDR2 are DFQATT and SNEGSKA (reference sequence). This CDR3 reads CSAGRQGATETQYF. The CDR3 DNA sequence: TGCAGTGCGGGTCGACAGGGGGCAACGGAGACCCAGTACTTC.

This clonotype has ten or more counts. The rearrangement joins TRBV19 to TRBJ2-5; 8 nucleotides match TRBD2. Losses at the gene ends were 9 bases for V and 2 bases for J; bases not matched to a gene: 11. Per the germline V gene, CDR1 is LNHDA and CDR2 is SQIVND (reference sequence). There are 15 residues in the CDR3. CDR3 coding DNA: TGTGCCAGCAAAAAGGTAGCGGGGAATCAAGAGACCCAGTACTTC. Translated: CASKKVAGNQETQYF.

This clonotype was recorded at least ten times. V is TRBV2 and J is TRBJ2-5; the D gene could be TRBD1 or TRBD2 (5 bases each). This CDR3 contains 14 residues. The germline V gene encodes CDR1 SNHLY and CDR2 FYNNEI. Trimming took off 8 bases at V and 2 bases at J, with 15 bases between the two ends. The CDR3 loop is CASSFLGEQETQYF. DNA of the CDR3: TGTGCCAGCTCCTTCTTGGGGGAGCAAGAGACCCAGTACTTC.

The table lists this clonotype with many counts. J is TRBJ1-3 and V is TRBV4-1; D is possibly TRBD1 (6 bases). Deletions cut 0 bases from V and 2 bases from J, with 20 bases between. The length of the CDR3 is 19 residues. Germline CDR1 reads MGHRA; CDR2 reads YSYEKL. CDR3 in DNA: TGCGCCAGCAGCCAAGATCGGAGTCCGGGACACGACACTGGAAACACCATATATTTT. Translating gives CASSQDRSPGHDTGNTIYF.

This clonotype was detected only a few times. The chain links TRBV27 to TRBJ1-2; D unclear. CDR1 is MNHEY and CDR2 is SMNVEV in the germline V gene (reference sequence). Deletions cut 4 bases from V and 4 bases from J, with 13 bases between. This CDR3 has 14 amino acids. CDR3 DNA: TGTGCCAGCAGTTACGAACCCCGTGCCTATGGCTACACCTTC. Its translation: CASSYEPRAYGYTF.

This clonotype was recorded many times. The chain has TRBV11-2 and TRBJ2-2; D ambiguous. From germline, CDR1 is SGHAT and CDR2 FQNNGV. The CDR3 spans 17 residues. V gave up 10 bases and J gave up 2 bases, with 23 bases separating them. DNA of the CDR3: TGTGCCACCAAGCCCGTATTAGAACGAATAAACACCGGGGAGCTGTTTTTT. This gives the protein CATKPVLERINTGELFF.

The J gene is TRBJ2-6, the V gene TRBV7-8, with a possible D match to TRBD1 (5 bases). CDR3 length: 16 amino acids. V was trimmed by 3 bases and J by 4 bases, leaving 13 bases between them. Germline values: CDR1 SGHVS, CDR2 FQNEAQ. The CDR3 here is CASSFAGSYGANVLTF. The CDR3 DNA is TGTGCCAGCAGCTTTGCAGGGTCTTACGGGGCCAACGTCCTGACTTTC.

This clonotype was detected ten times or more. The chain is built from TRBV9 and TRBJ2-2; D is unclear. The CDR3 runs 12 residues. CDR1 SGDLS and CDR2 YYNGEE come from the germline V gene. Trimming removed 0 bases from V and 6 bases from J, with 3 bases in between. The chain's CDR3 is CASSVDSGELFF. The CDR3 nucleotides read TGTGCCAGCAGCGTAGATTCCGGGGAGCTGTTTTTT.

The table lists this clonotype with many counts. This chain links TRBV28 with TRBJ1-1, with D possibly being TRBD1 (5 bases). Trimming took 6 bases from V and 5 from J, leaving 19 bases between them. Germline values: CDR1 MDHEN, CDR2 SYDVKM. This CDR3 region has 15 residues. CDR3: CASSRLRARGTEAFF. CDR3 nucleotides: TGTGCCAGCAGCCGCCTAAGGGCAAGGGGTACTGAAGCTTTCTTT.

This clonotype was observed many times. This chain joins TRBV20-1 and TRBJ2-7; the D gene is possibly TRBD1 (5 bases). The CDR3 has 16 amino acids. Germline V CDR1 and CDR2: DFQATT, SNEGSKA (reference sequence). V was pared by 6 bases and J by 0 bases, with 21 bases between. CDR3 nucleotides: TGCAGTGCCATCCCCTCGACAGAAAGCTTCTCCTACGAGCAGTACTTC. Translating it yields CSAIPSTESFSYEQYF.

This clonotype was seen repeatedly, ten times or more. CDR3 bases: TGTGCCAGTAGTGTCTTGATGAACACTGAAGCTTTCTTT. Translating gives CASSVLMNTEAFF. The rearrangement links TRBV19 to TRBJ1-1, with no clear D. The CDR3 covers 13 residues. Germline V gene sequence: CDR1 LNHDA, CDR2 SQIVND (reference sequence). Trimming pared 5 bases from V and 0 bases from J, leaving 7 bases between.